This TCR beta chain emerged from a study of PD-1 blockade in classical Hodgkin lymphoma. The study's findings and limits: Relapsed/refractory patients reportedly had the lowest baseline TCR diversity, below newly diagnosed patients, who were below healthy donors. Whoever responded completely had baseline diversity much like that seen in newly diagnosed patients.

Profiled with immunoSEQ multiplex PCR; TCRdb holds only in-frame clones, not every one. Of roughly 140,000 clones in the sample, around 84% were seen once. There was relapse after autologous stem cell transplantation in every patient, and there was variation in brentuximab vedotin exposure. This CDR3 spans 13 amino acids. V was shortened by 2 bases and J by 2 bases, with 7 bases between the two germline ends. Germline V gene sequence: CDR1 MNHNS, CDR2 SASEGT. In the case of this clone: Its antigen remains unknown.

This material consisted of peripheral blood mononuclear cells (PBMCs), taken before the second cycle of nivolumab. The receptor's source is a human donor with classical Hodgkin lymphoma. The rearrangement joins TRBV6-1 to TRBJ2-7, with D possibly TRBD1 on 5 matching bases. The chain's CDR3 is CASSEQGPYEQYF. CDR3 sequence (DNA): TGTGCCAGCAGTGAACAGGGCCCCTACGAGCAGTACTTC.